Presented here are 23 T cell receptor beta chains from one specimen sequenced in a study of human T cells and chemical hapten exposure. MiXCR, run by TCRdb on the RACE reads, gives a single entry per CDR3 protein. The sample has under 200,000 distinct CDR3 sequences, approximately 14% seen once; the top ten hold around 1.7%. Time point here: patch test 1, 2 weeks after DPC sensitization. This sample's treatment: therapeutic diphenylcyclopropenone sensitization with weekly scalp DPC. The sample in question was whole blood, obtained in connection with sensitization to the hapten diphenylcyclopropenone (DPC). The origin of the receptors is a woman aged 25 to 39 with alopecia areata. Some clones in this sample may be carry-over from other donors' samples.

The rearrangement links TRBV14 to TRBJ2-7; tentatively, D is TRBD2 (6 bases). The V gene's germline CDR1 is SGHDN and CDR2 FVKESK. Trimming stripped 1 base from V and 9 bases from J, with 13 bases between. The CDR3 has 13 amino acids. The CDR3 region is CASSQAPEGRQYF. In DNA, the CDR3 is TGTGCCAGCAGCCAAGCGCCGGAGGGGAGGCAGTACTTC.

This clonotype was seen more than once but under ten times. The chain is built from TRBV20-1 and TRBJ1-2; D remains ambiguous. This CDR3 has 13 residues. From germline, CDR1 is DFQATT and CDR2 SNEGSKA (reference sequence). V lost 0 bases and J 5 bases, leaving 10 bases between the germline ends. The CDR3 region is CSARDRTGYGYTF. CDR3 coding DNA: TGCAGTGCTAGAGACCGGACTGGGTATGGCTACACCTTC.

In this sample, this clonotype is medium-sized. The J gene is TRBJ1-1, the V gene TRBV5-1; no clear D gene. The V gene lost 0 bases and the J gene lost 9 bases, with 12 bases spanning the gap. CDR1 SGHRS and CDR2 YFSETQ come from the germline V gene. The CDR3 sequence is 13 residues long. The CDR3 region is CASSLARKAKAFF. CDR3 sequence (DNA): TGCGCCAGCAGCTTGGCCCGCAAGGCTAAAGCTTTCTTT.

This chain connects TRBV7-2 to TRBJ2-7; D ambiguous. CDR1 and CDR2 from the germline V gene are SGHTA and FQGNSA. V dropped 0 bases and J dropped 3 bases, with 12 bases sitting between them. The length of the CDR3 is 15 residues. The CDR3 DNA reads TGTGCCAGCAGCTTAGCAGCAAGCTGGGACTACGAGCAGTACTTC. Translated, it gives CASSLAASWDYEQYF.

This clonotype was counted only a few times. The chain has TRBV7-2 and TRBJ2-7; 7 positions match TRBD1. The germline V gene has CDR1 SGHTA and CDR2 FQGNSA. V was pared by 8 bases and J by 2 bases, with 9 bases of the junction left unmatched. CDR3 length equals 14 residues. CDR3 protein: CASSRQGPTYEQYF. CDR3 nucleotide sequence: TGTGCCAGCTCGAGACAGGGACCTACCTACGAGCAGTACTTC.

CDR3 in amino acids: CASSQDLQGRGTEAFF. In nucleotides, the CDR3 is TGTGCCAGCAGCCAAGATCTTCAGGGGCGGGGGACTGAAGCTTTCTTT. J is TRBJ1-1 and V is TRBV3-1; possible D gene TRBD1, 6 bases. Germline loops: CDR1 LGHDT, CDR2 YNNKEL (reference sequence). Trimming cost V 0 bases and J 5 bases, with 16 bases left between them. This CDR3 is 16 amino acids long.

The rearrangement links TRBV20-1 to TRBJ1-1; 12 bases line up with TRBD1. The CDR3 totals 14 residues. With V trimmed by 3 bases and J by 4 bases, 3 bases remained unmatched. Germline V lookup: CDR1 DFQATT, CDR2 SNEGSKA (reference sequence). CDR3 in amino acids: CSARRGQGATEAFF. DNA for the CDR3: TGCAGTGCTAGGAGGGGACAGGGGGCCACTGAAGCTTTCTTT.

The chain employs TRBV12-3 or TRBV12-4 and TRBJ1-2; weak D call: TRBD1 (5 bases). V lost 4 bases, J lost 8 bases, and 20 bases lay in between. CDR3 length: 15 amino acids. The CDR3 loop reads CASSYWGRGDLGYTF. CDR3 sequence (DNA): TGTGCCAGCAGTTATTGGGGCCGGGGAGATTTAGGCTACACCTTC.

The rearrangement uses TRBV7-2 and TRBJ2-1; the match to TRBD2 covers 7 bases. The CDR3 is 14 residues long. Trimming removed 6 bases from V and 6 bases from J; junction bases left unmatched: 8. The germline gives CDR1 SGHTA, CDR2 FQGNSA. Written as DNA, the CDR3 is TGTGCCAGCAGGCCTACTAGCGATTTCAATGAGCAGTTCTTC. Protein: CASRPTSDFNEQFF.

This sequence joins TRBV20-1 and TRBJ2-3; perhaps D is TRBD1 or TRBD2 (5 bases each). The length of the CDR3 is 13 residues. Trimming removed 5 bases from V and 0 bases from J, with 9 bases in between. Germline V CDR1 and CDR2: DFQATT, SNEGSKA (reference sequence). The CDR3 region is CSASRDSTDTQYF. The CDR3 DNA sequence: TGCAGTGCTTCTCGGGACAGCACAGATACGCAGTATTTT.

The chain uses TRBV5-5 and TRBJ2-7, with D possibly TRBD1 on 5 matching bases. Germline assignment: CDR1 SGHKS and CDR2 YYEKEE (reference sequence). The CDR3 has 14 amino acids. V was trimmed by 1 base and J by 0 bases, leaving 8 bases between them. The CDR3 sequence is CASSLQDISYEQYF. CDR3 coding DNA: TGTGCCAGCAGCTTGCAGGACATCTCCTACGAGCAGTACTTC.

This clonotype appeared many times. This rearrangement joins TRBV3-1 to TRBJ1-6; D gene ambiguous. Germline-derived CDR1 and CDR2 are LGHDT and YNNKEL (reference sequence). This CDR3 spans 14 amino acids. V lost 3 bases and J 6 bases, leaving 9 bases between the germline ends. The DNA of the CDR3 is TGTGCCAGCAGCCATCCAGGATTTAATTCACCCCTCCACTTT. It is translated as CASSHPGFNSPLHF.

This clonotype was recorded many times. The V and J genes are TRBV21-1 and TRBJ1-2; the D call in the table, TRBD1, was not verified against the DNA. TRBV21-1 is noted as a pseudogene. The CDR3 consists of 15 residues. CDR3 sequence: CASSKPPGQSTGYTF. CDR3 DNA sequence: TGTGCCAGCAGCAAGCCTCCGGGACAGAGCACTGGCTACACCTTC.

The rearrangement uses TRBV4-3 and TRBJ2-5, with D possibly being TRBD2 (5 bases). Germline V lookup: CDR1 LGHNA, CDR2 YSLEER. There are 14 residues in the CDR3. V was shortened by 0 bases and J by 5 bases, with 10 bases between the two germline ends. In DNA form, the CDR3 reads TGCGCCAGCAGCCAAGATCTGAGAGGGGAGACCCAGTACTTC. It encodes CASSQDLRGETQYF.

The chain couples TRBV24-1 to TRBJ1-1; TRBD1 agrees at 7 bases. CDR1 is KGHDR, CDR2 SFDVKD, per germline. The CDR3 is 14 residues long. With 7 bases clipped from V and 1 base from J, the junction kept 5 bases outside the gene matches. CDR3 sequence reads: CATRSGTANTEAFF. CDR3 sequence (DNA): TGTGCCACCAGATCCGGGACAGCGAACACTGAAGCTTTCTTT.

This clonotype was counted a few times. This chain connects TRBV28 to TRBJ2-7; perhaps D is TRBD1 or TRBD2 (5 bases each). Germline values: CDR1 MDHEN, CDR2 SYDVKM. The CDR3 consists of 13 residues. The germline V and J ends were trimmed by 3 bases and 3 bases, with 9 bases remaining between them. CDR3 sequence: CASSLGRSYEQYF. The CDR3 bases are TGTGCCAGCAGTTTGGGACGGAGCTACGAGCAGTACTTC.

A few counts support this clonotype. The rearrangement uses TRBV4-1 and TRBJ1-6, with D hard to call. The CDR3 consists of 15 residues. Germline CDR1 reads MGHRA; CDR2 reads YSYEKL. Trimming left V 0 bases short and J 10 bases short, with 13 bases between. The CDR3 DNA reads as TGCGCCAGCAGCCAAGAAGGTTACGCAGAGTCACCCCTCCACTTT. This encodes CASSQEGYAESPLHF.

This clonotype was seen ten or more times. The chain joins TRBV6-5 to TRBJ1-1; D call uncertain. The CDR3 has 13 amino acids. Trimming left V 7 bases short and J 5 bases short, with 14 bases between. CDR1 and CDR2 from the germline V gene are MNHEY and SVGAGI. In DNA, the CDR3 is TGTGCCAGCACCCCATGGAGTAGAACTGAAGCTTTCTTT. It yields the protein CASTPWSRTEAFF.

This clonotype showed up just a few times. V is TRBV5-4 and J is TRBJ1-6; 8 bases fit TRBD1. CDR1 is SGHNT, CDR2 YYREEE, per germline (reference sequence). V dropped 3 bases and J dropped 0; count of bases not matched to a gene: 8. This CDR3 spans 18 amino acids. The CDR3 loop reads CASSYKQGVSSYNSPLHF. For the CDR3, the DNA is TGTGCCAGCAGCTACAAACAGGGGGTTAGCTCCTATAATTCACCCCTCCACTTT.

This clonotype was observed a few times. The J gene is TRBJ2-5, the V gene TRBV20-1, with a weak D call TRBD2 (6 bases). V was trimmed by 6 bases and J by 2 bases, leaving 13 bases between them. Germline loops: CDR1 DFQATT, CDR2 SNEGSKA (reference sequence). The CDR3 sequence is 13 residues long. As DNA, the CDR3 is TGCAGTGCCAAGAGGACTATTCAAGAGACCCAGTACTTC. As protein: CSAKRTIQETQYF.

Only a few counts were recorded for this clonotype. The chain joins TRBV4-1 to TRBJ2-7; 7 positions agree with TRBD1. V gave up 0 bases and J gave up 5 bases; unmatched junction bases: 19. Looked up from germline, CDR1 is MGHRA and CDR2 is YSYEKL. The CDR3 consists of 19 residues. CDR3 loop: CASSQDLVGTATSVHEQYF. The CDR3 DNA is TGCGCCAGCAGCCAAGATCTAGTTGGGACAGCGACTTCTGTCCACGAGCAGTACTTC.

This clonotype was observed a few times. The gene calls are TRBV28 and TRBJ2-7; 8 positions match TRBD1. The CDR3 covers 15 residues. Germline loops: CDR1 MDHEN, CDR2 SYDVKM. Trimming cost V 5 bases and J 5 bases; bases outside gene matches: 11. CDR3 in DNA: TGTGCCAGCAGTCTCGGCGGACAGGGTAACCACGAGCAGTACTTC. Protein product: CASSLGGQGNHEQYF.

In regard to this clonotype: The conserved phenylalanine or tryptophan normally closing the CDR3 is absent here, so this likely arose from a read error. The V and J genes are TRBV18 and TRBJ1-1; D is unresolved. This CDR3 contains 13 residues. V lost 6 bases to trimming and J lost 7 bases, with 15 bases between them. Germline V gene lookup returns CDR1 KGHSH and CDR2 LQKENI. CDR3 nucleotide sequence: TGTGCCAGCTCGCCAGGACTGGACGGTGAAGCTTTCCTT. This sequence encodes CASSPGLDGEAFL.